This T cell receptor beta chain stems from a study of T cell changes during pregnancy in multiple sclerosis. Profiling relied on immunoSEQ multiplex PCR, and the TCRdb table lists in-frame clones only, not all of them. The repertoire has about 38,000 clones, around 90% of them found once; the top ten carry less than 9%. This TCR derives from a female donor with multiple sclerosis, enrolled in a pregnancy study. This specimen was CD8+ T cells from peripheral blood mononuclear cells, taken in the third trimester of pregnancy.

The CDR3 loop is CASSAGLAHYTDTQYF. The CDR3 nucleotides read TGTGCCAGCAGTGCCGGACTAGCCCATTACACAGATACGCAGTATTTT. The chain recombines TRBV6-1 with TRBJ2-3; 8 nucleotides match TRBD2. V was pared by 4 bases and J by 2 bases, with 8 bases of the junction left unmatched. Looked up from germline, CDR1 is MNHNS and CDR2 is SASEGT. The CDR3 covers 16 residues.